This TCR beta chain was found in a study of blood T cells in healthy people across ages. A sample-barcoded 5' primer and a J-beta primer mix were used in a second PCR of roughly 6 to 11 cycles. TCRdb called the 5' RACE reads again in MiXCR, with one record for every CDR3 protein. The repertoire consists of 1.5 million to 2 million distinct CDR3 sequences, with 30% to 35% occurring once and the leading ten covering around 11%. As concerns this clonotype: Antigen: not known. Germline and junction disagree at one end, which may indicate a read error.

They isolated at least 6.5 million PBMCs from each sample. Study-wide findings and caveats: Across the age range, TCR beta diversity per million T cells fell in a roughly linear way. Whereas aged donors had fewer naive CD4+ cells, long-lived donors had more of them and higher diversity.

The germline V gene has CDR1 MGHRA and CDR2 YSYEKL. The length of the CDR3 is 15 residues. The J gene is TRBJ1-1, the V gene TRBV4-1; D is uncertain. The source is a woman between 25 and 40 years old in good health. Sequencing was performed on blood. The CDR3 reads CAGSPQGRLLEDAFF. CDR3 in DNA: TGCGCCGGCAGCCCCCAAGGGCGCCTCCTTGAAGACGCTTTCTTT.